This TCR beta chain was retrieved from a study of blood T cell repertoires in COVID-19. Across the study: Material from acute and convalescent COVID-19 was sourced from the United States, Italy and Spain.

This clone has only one observation. The CDR3 covers 16 residues. The ends were cut back, 0 bases at V and 6 bases at J, with 17 bases in the middle. Germline V lookup: CDR1 LGHNA, CDR2 YNFKEQ. Authors' processing steps: Using reference gene primer amplification, nucleated cell counts were estimated. Sequencing used immunoSEQ multiplex PCR; TCRdb keeps in-frame clones, though not all of them. V and J calls and clone size are those listed in that table; D and trimming were worked out from the DNA. The data contain over 200,000 clones, roughly 80% of them seen just once; the ten biggest clones take up 4.5% to 5.5%.

Sample: peripheral blood. This sequence was found in a human donor in a cohort sampled during active COVID-19. The chain links TRBV4-2 to TRBJ1-2; D is unresolved. This CDR3 is CASSQEVYRGLDGYTF. Here the CDR3 DNA reads TGTGCCAGCAGCCAAGAGGTATACCGAGGATTAGATGGCTACACCTTC.